Each of the 32 T cell receptor beta chains below was sequenced from the same sample in a study of blood T cell repertoires in COVID-19. Profiling relied on immunoSEQ multiplex PCR, and the TCRdb table lists in-frame clones only, not all of them. The sample consists of about 250,000 clones, over 70% of them appearing once. The sequenced sample consisted of peripheral blood. The receptors come from a man between 35 and 55 years old with active or convalescent COVID-19.

This clone was detected once. V is TRBV25-1 and J is TRBJ1-2; TRBD1 agrees at 9 bases. The CDR3 is 17 amino acids. Looked up from germline, CDR1 is MGHDK and CDR2 is SYGVNS. The V segment lost 2 bases and the J segment 8 bases; nucleotides outside the gene matches: 15. CDR3 DNA sequence: TGTGCCAGCAGTGAACCGTACCAATCCGGGACAGGGATAGGCTACACCTTC. Its protein is CASSEPYQSGTGIGYTF.

This chain joins TRBV29-1 and TRBJ1-2; D is unclear. Germline CDR1 SQVTM, CDR2 ANQGSEA. The CDR3 totals 12 residues. The V gene lost 2 bases and the J gene lost 4 bases, with 8 bases spanning the gap. The CDR3 DNA reads as TGCAGCGTTGAAACGAGAAGCTATGGCTACACCTTC. It encodes CSVETRSYGYTF. The full variable domain, with the rest looked up from reference TRBV29-1 and TRBJ1-2, is SAVISQKPSRDICQRGTSLTIQCQVDSQVTMMFWYRQQPGQSLTLIATANQGSEATYESGFVIDKFPISRPNLTFSTLTVSNMSPEDSSIYLCSVETRSYGYTFGSGTRLTVV.

The V and J genes are TRBV4-3 and TRBJ1-2; 8 nucleotides align to TRBD1. The V segment lost 4 bases and the J segment 2 bases; nucleotides outside the gene matches: 6. The CDR3 contains 15 residues. Germline V CDR1 and CDR2: LGHNA, YSLEER. The CDR3 DNA reads TGCGCCAGCAGCCCCGGGACAGGTCTCAACTATGGCTACACCTTC. Its translation: CASSPGTGLNYGYTF.

The table lists this clone with a count of one. The chain joins TRBV4-2 to TRBJ2-1, with 9 bases that match TRBD2. V dropped 0 bases and J dropped 7; count of bases not matched to a gene: 7. Per the germline V gene, CDR1 is LGHNA and CDR2 is YNFKEQ. This CDR3 comprises 16 residues. In DNA, the CDR3 is TGTGCCAGCAGCCAAGAGTGGCGGGGGGGCCCGAATGAGCAGTTCTTC. Protein: CASSQEWRGGPNEQFF.

The rearrangement joins TRBV13 to TRBJ1-5; no firm D call. Trimming pared 3 bases from V and 7 bases from J, leaving 10 bases between. Germline V gene data show CDR1 as PRHDT and CDR2 as FYEKMQ (reference sequence). The length of the CDR3 is 13 residues. The CDR3 sequence is CASSLGLEQPQHF. The CDR3 nucleotides read TGTGCCAGCAGCTTGGGTCTGGAGCAGCCCCAGCATTTT.

The rearrangement links TRBV24-1 to TRBJ1-2; D gene unclear. CDR1 and CDR2 from the germline V gene are KGHDR and SFDVKD. There are 13 residues in the CDR3. V was pared by 3 bases and J by 8 bases, with 12 bases between. The CDR3 sequence is CATSDPSSEGYTF. The CDR3 DNA reads TGTGCCACCAGTGATCCGTCCAGCGAGGGCTACACCTTC.

This clone was detected only once. The chain couples TRBV7-2 to TRBJ2-5; 7 positions agree with TRBD1. With V trimmed by 5 bases and J by 1 base, 10 bases remained unmatched. CDR3 length: 16 amino acids. Germline CDR1 reads SGHTA; CDR2 reads FQGNSA. The CDR3 nucleotides are TGTGCCAGCAGCCAGCAGACAGGGATGCCCCAAGAGACCCAGTACTTC. This translates into CASSQQTGMPQETQYF.

The chain has TRBV29-1 and TRBJ1-5; D is possibly TRBD1 (6 bases). The V end was cut by 6 bases, the J end by 6 bases, with 15 bases between. The CDR3 is made up of 13 amino acids. Germline V CDR1 and CDR2: SQVTM, ANQGSEA. The CDR3 DNA follows: TGCAGCGTCGCCGGGACATCGGGTCAGCCCCAGCATTTT. It specifies CSVAGTSGQPQHF.

This rearrangement joins TRBV5-5 to TRBJ1-5; 7 positions match TRBD1. V lost 4 bases to trimming and J lost 2 bases; unmatched junction nucleotides: 6. This CDR3 has 15 residues. The V gene's germline CDR1 is SGHKS and CDR2 YYEKEE (reference sequence). The CDR3 region has the DNA TGTGCCAGCAGCCCAGACAGGGTTGGCAATCAGCCCCAGCATTTT. Encoded protein: CASSPDRVGNQPQHF.

The gene calls are TRBV30 and TRBJ1-6; D possibly corresponds to TRBD1 (6 bases). Between the trimmed V and J ends, which lost 5 bases and 5 bases, there was a span of 10 bases. The germline V gene has CDR1 GTSNPN and CDR2 SVGIG (reference sequence). This CDR3 is 13 amino acids long. The CDR3 DNA sequence: TGTGCCTGGGCTGGACAGCATAATTCACCCCTCCACTTT. Its protein product is CAWAGQHNSPLHF. Filled out from reference TRBV30 and TRBJ1-6, the complete variable domain reads SQTIHQWPATLVQPVGSPLSLECTVEGTSNPNLYWYRQAAGRGLQLLFYSVGIGQISSEVPQNLSASRPQDRQFILSSKKLLLSDSGFYLCAWAGQHNSPLHFGNGTRLTVT.

This clone was recorded once. The V gene is TRBV2, the J gene TRBJ2-5, with 7 bases lining up with TRBD2. Germline V gene sequence: CDR1 SNHLY, CDR2 FYNNEI. This CDR3 comprises 14 residues. V lost 8 bases and J lost 5; bases outside the gene matches: 11. DNA for the CDR3: TGTGCCAGCGGTTTAGGACTAGTCCCGGAGACCCAGTACTTC. Translation gives CASGLGLVPETQYF.

The rearrangement links TRBV5-1 to TRBJ2-1; tentatively, D is TRBD2 (6 bases). Trimming removed 3 bases at V and 0 bases at J, with 13 bases between. The CDR3 sequence is 16 residues long. CDR1 is SGHRS and CDR2 is YFSETQ in the germline V gene. CDR3 sequence reads: CASSSGLPVSYNEQFF. CDR3 nucleotides: TGCGCCAGCAGCTCGGGACTTCCCGTCTCCTACAATGAGCAGTTCTTC.

The V call is TRBV6-5, the J call TRBJ2-1, with D possibly being TRBD2 (6 bases). V lost 0 bases, J lost 4 bases, and 10 bases lay in between. This CDR3 contains 15 residues. Germline assignment: CDR1 MNHEY and CDR2 SVGAGI. CDR3 region: CASSYSNGGYNEQFF. CDR3 sequence (DNA): TGTGCCAGCAGTTACTCGAATGGGGGGTACAATGAGCAGTTCTTC.

This clone was counted a single time. The J gene is TRBJ2-1, the V gene TRBV11-1; tentatively, D is TRBD1 (5 bases). Per germline, CDR1 SGHAT and CDR2 FQDESV (reference sequence). CDR3 length: 16 residues. V lost 8 bases to trimming and J lost 0 bases, with 17 bases between them. CDR3 protein: CASSFWGSSSYNEQFF. CDR3 nucleotide sequence: TGTGCCAGCTCCTTCTGGGGCTCGAGCTCCTACAATGAGCAGTTCTTC. Based on the CDR3 plus reference TRBV11-1 and TRBJ2-1, the full variable domain is EAEVAQSPRYKITEKSQAVAFWCDPISGHATLYWYRQILGQGPELLVQFQDESVVDDSQLPKDRFSAERLKGVDSTLKIQPAELGDSAMYLCASSFWGSSSYNEQFFGPGTRLTVL.

The chain joins TRBV12-3 or TRBV12-4 to TRBJ1-2, with no clear D. V was pared by 7 bases and J by 0 bases, with 9 bases between. This CDR3 is 13 amino acids long. CDR3 residues: CASTDGANYGYTF. DNA of the CDR3: TGTGCCAGCACTGACGGAGCTAACTATGGCTACACCTTC.

The chain recombines TRBV7-9 with TRBJ1-2, with 8 bases identical to TRBD1. CDR3 size: 13 residues. V was clipped by 4 bases and J by 3 bases; unmatched bases: 1. Germline V gene data show CDR1 as SEHNR and CDR2 as FQNEAQ (reference sequence). The CDR3 coding sequence is TGTGCCAGCAGCTCGACAGGGGACTATGGCTACACCTTC. As protein: CASSSTGDYGYTF.

This sequence joins TRBV28 and TRBJ1-5, with D possibly TRBD1 on 5 matching bases. The CDR3 has 17 amino acids. Trimming stripped 7 bases from V and 6 bases from J, with 25 bases between. Germline CDR1 reads MDHEN; CDR2 reads SYDVKM. The CDR3 sequence: CASKTRKAQGRSQPQHF. The DNA of the CDR3 is TGTGCCAGCAAAACCCGAAAAGCGCAGGGTAGGAGTCAGCCCCAGCATTTT.

This clone was seen more than once but under ten times. The chain joins TRBV15 to TRBJ1-6; maybe TRBD1 (5 bases). The germline gives CDR1 LNHNV, CDR2 YYDKDF (reference sequence). CDR3 size: 15 residues. Between the trimmed V and J ends, which lost 3 bases and 7 bases, there was a span of 13 bases. The CDR3 spells CATSSGLGGNSPLHF. CDR3 bases: TGTGCCACCAGCAGTGGGTTGGGGGGGAATTCACCCCTCCACTTT.

This clone was counted a single time. The V and J genes are TRBV11-2 and TRBJ2-2, with D perhaps matching TRBD1 (6 bases). This CDR3 region has 16 residues. Germline V gene data show CDR1 as SGHAT and CDR2 as FQNNGV. Trimming removed 4 bases at V and 8 bases at J, with 20 bases between. The CDR3 sequence is CASSSVGTLASGELFF. The CDR3 nucleotides are TGTGCCAGCAGCTCCGTGGGGACACTGGCGTCGGGGGAGCTGTTTTTT.

This rearrangement joins TRBV9 to TRBJ1-1; no definite D call. This CDR3 contains 15 residues. Germline V gene lookup returns CDR1 SGDLS and CDR2 YYNGEE. V was cut by 0 bases and J by 0 bases, with 9 bases left in between. CDR3 nucleotide sequence: TGTGCCAGCAGCGTAGTCGGAGGGATGAACACTGAAGCTTTCTTT. Amino acids: CASSVVGGMNTEAFF. Drawing the rest from reference TRBV9 and TRBJ1-1, the complete variable domain is DSGVTQTPKHLITATGQRVTLRCSPRSGDLSVYWYQQSLDQGLQFLIQYYNGEERAKGNILERFSAQQFPDLHSELNLSSLELGDSALYFCASSVVGGMNTEAFFGQGTRLTVV.

This sequence joins TRBV5-1 and TRBJ2-2; perhaps TRBD1 as D (7 bases). Trimming removed 8 bases at V and 0 bases at J, with 11 bases between. The germline CDR1 and CDR2 sequences are SGHRS and YFSETQ. This CDR3 region has 14 residues. The CDR3 bases are TGCGCCAGTGGAGGGGGCGCGAACACCGGGGAGCTGTTTTTT. Encoded protein: CASGGGANTGELFF.

The chain recombines TRBV6-5 with TRBJ1-1, with TRBD1 as a possible D gene (5 bases). V lost 5 bases and J lost 13, with 23 bases in between. CDR1 is MNHEY and CDR2 is SVGAGI in the germline V gene. The CDR3 loop spans 14 amino acids. The CDR3 sequence is CASSPLRGRNLVFF. The CDR3 DNA follows: TGTGCCAGCAGTCCTTTACGGGGGAGGAACCTAGTTTTCTTT.

This rearrangement joins TRBV25-1 to TRBJ2-2; D gene unclear. Germline V gives CDR1 MGHDK, CDR2 SYGVNS. Trimming left V 3 bases short and J 7 bases short, with 18 bases between. The CDR3 extends over 16 amino acids. The CDR3 coding sequence is TGTGCCAGCAGTGATCCGGTTATTTCTCGTGGCGGGGAGCTGTTTTTT. Its translation: CASSDPVISRGGELFF. The whole variable domain, filled in from reference TRBV25-1 and TRBJ2-2, reads EADIYQTPRYLVIGTGKKITLECSQTMGHDKMYWYQQDPGMELHLIHYSYGVNSTEKGDLSSESTVSRIRTEHFPLTLESARPSHTSQYLCASSDPVISRGGELFFGEGSRLTVL.

The rearrangement joins TRBV7-9 to TRBJ1-6; D may be TRBD1 (5 bases). Germline values: CDR1 SEHNR, CDR2 FQNEAQ (reference sequence). The length of the CDR3 is 12 residues. Trimming took off 6 bases at V and 7 bases at J, with 7 bases between the two ends. CDR3 sequence (DNA): TGTGCCAGCAGTGCAGGGAATTCACCCCTCCACTTT. Amino acid sequence: CASSAGNSPLHF.

This clone was counted once. CDR3 in amino acids: CASSAPERSTGELFF. The CDR3 DNA follows: TGCGCCAGCAGCGCACCGGAGCGTTCCACCGGGGAGCTGTTTTTT. The rearrangement uses TRBV5-1 and TRBJ2-2; D not certain. The CDR3 is 15 amino acids. Trimming pared 4 bases from V and 4 bases from J, leaving 14 bases between. The germline V gene has CDR1 SGHRS and CDR2 YFSETQ.

Of note for this clone: Germline is not matched at one junction end, which may reflect a read error. CDR3 loop: CASSQAPSGRPSGERFF. DNA of the CDR3: TGTGCCAGCAGCCAAGCACCCAGCGGGAGGCCCTCAGGTGAGCGGTTCTTC. This sequence joins TRBV3-1 (or the pseudogene TRBV3-2) and TRBJ2-1; 9 nucleotides match TRBD2. Germline lookup yields CDR1 LGHDT and CDR2 YNNKEL (reference sequence). This CDR3 contains 17 residues.

This clone was detected only a few times. V usage is TRBV6-2 or TRBV6-3 and J usage is TRBJ2-7; no definite D call. Germline V gene lookup returns CDR1 MNHEY and CDR2 SVGEGT. The V end was cut by 2 bases, the J end by 3 bases, with 8 bases between. This CDR3 is 13 amino acids long. The chain's CDR3 is CASSYHNNYEQYF. CDR3 DNA sequence: TGTGCCAGCAGTTACCATAACAACTACGAGCAGTACTTC.

The gene calls are TRBV5-1 and TRBJ1-1, with D possibly TRBD1 on 5 matching bases. The CDR3 sequence is 13 residues long. Germline CDR1 reads SGHRS; CDR2 reads YFSETQ. The V end lost 0 bases, the J end lost 6 bases, and 9 bases lay between the germline ends. The CDR3 DNA follows: TGCGCCAGCAGCTTGGCGTCAGGGCCTGAAGCTTTCTTT. Residues: CASSLASGPEAFF.

This clone was counted between two and nine times. The V call is TRBV4-1, the J call TRBJ2-3, with D unresolved. The CDR3 has 14 amino acids. Trimming took 0 bases from V and 8 from J, leaving 12 bases between them. CDR1 and CDR2 (germline): MGHRA, YSYEKL. CDR3 amino acids: CASSQDPGVTTQYF. CDR3 DNA sequence: TGCGCCAGCAGCCAAGATCCAGGCGTCACTACGCAGTATTTT.

The J gene is TRBJ1-2, the V gene TRBV3-1 (or the pseudogene TRBV3-2); D is unresolved. Germline-derived CDR1 and CDR2 are LGHDT and YNNKEL (reference sequence). Trimming took 4 bases from V and 2 from J, leaving 14 bases between them. This CDR3 contains 15 residues. CDR3: CASSPTRVVNYGYTF. DNA for the CDR3: TGTGCCAGCAGCCCGACGAGGGTCGTAAACTATGGCTACACCTTC.

The chain has TRBV30 and TRBJ2-2; 8 bases match TRBD1. Germline values: CDR1 GTSNPN, CDR2 SVGIG (reference sequence). The CDR3 sequence is 13 residues long. Unmatched junction bases numbered 4, after V lost 4 bases and J lost 6 bases. The CDR3 reads CAWNRQGPGELFF. As DNA, the CDR3 is TGTGCCTGGAATAGACAGGGGCCCGGGGAGCTGTTTTTT.

The rearrangement uses TRBV11-3 and TRBJ2-5, with 7 bases identical to TRBD1. The CDR3 contains 13 residues. The ends lost 4 bases at V and 3 bases at J; junction bases unmatched: 2. Germline V lookup: CDR1 SGHNT, CDR2 YENEEA. The CDR3 region is CASSWGQKETQYF. CDR3 bases: TGTGCCAGCAGCTGGGGACAGAAAGAGACCCAGTACTTC.